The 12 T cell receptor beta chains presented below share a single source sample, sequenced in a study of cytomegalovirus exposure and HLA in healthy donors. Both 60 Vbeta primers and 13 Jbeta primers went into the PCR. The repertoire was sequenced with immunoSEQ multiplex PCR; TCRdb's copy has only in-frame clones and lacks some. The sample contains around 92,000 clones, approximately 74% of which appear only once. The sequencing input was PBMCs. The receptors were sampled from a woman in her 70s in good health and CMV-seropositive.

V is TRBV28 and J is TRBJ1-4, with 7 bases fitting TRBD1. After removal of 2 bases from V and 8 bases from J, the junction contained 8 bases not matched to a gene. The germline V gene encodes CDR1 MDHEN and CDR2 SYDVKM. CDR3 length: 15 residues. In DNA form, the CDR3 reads TGTGCCAGCAGTTTACCGCAGGGGGTTGGGGAAAAACTGTTTTTT. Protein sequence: CASSLPQGVGEKLFF.

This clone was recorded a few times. DNA for the CDR3: TGTGCCAGCAGCCAATCGCGGCAGGGGGAACCCTACACCTTC. Translating it yields CASSQSRQGEPYTF. This chain uses TRBV16 with TRBJ1-2; 7 bases are a match to TRBD1. CDR3 length: 14 residues. V was pared by 0 bases and J by 10 bases, with 8 bases of the junction left unmatched. Germline V gene lookup returns CDR1 KGHSY and CDR2 FQNENV. Variable domain in full (rest from reference TRBV16 and TRBJ1-2): GEEVAQTPKHLVRGEGQKAKLYCAPIKGHSYVFWYQQVLKNEFKFLISFQNENVFDETGMPKERFSAKCLPNSPCSLEIQATKLEDSAVYFCASSQSRQGEPYTFGSGTRLTVV.

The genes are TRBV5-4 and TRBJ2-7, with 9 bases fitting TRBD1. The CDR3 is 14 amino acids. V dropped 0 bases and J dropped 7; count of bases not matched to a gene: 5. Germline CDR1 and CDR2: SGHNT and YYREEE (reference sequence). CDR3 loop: CASSLGGTGSEQYF. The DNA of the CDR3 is TGTGCCAGCAGCTTGGGTGGGACAGGGAGTGAGCAGTACTTC.

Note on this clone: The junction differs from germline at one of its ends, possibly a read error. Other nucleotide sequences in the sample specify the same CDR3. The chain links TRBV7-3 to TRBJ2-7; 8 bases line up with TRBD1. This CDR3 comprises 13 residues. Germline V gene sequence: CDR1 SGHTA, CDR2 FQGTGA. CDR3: CASSLTGVGEQYF. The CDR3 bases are TGTGCCAGCAGCTTGACAGGGGTAGGAGAGCAGTACTTT.

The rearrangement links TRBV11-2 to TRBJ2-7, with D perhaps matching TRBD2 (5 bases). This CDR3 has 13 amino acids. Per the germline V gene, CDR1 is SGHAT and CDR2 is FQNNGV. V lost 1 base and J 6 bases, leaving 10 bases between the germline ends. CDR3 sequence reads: CASSLVRTAEQYF. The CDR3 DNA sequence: TGTGCCAGCAGCTTAGTCAGGACTGCCGAGCAGTACTTC. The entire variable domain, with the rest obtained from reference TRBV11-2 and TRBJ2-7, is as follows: EAGVAQSPRYKIIEKRQSVAFWCNPISGHATLYWYQQILGQGPKLLIQFQNNGVVDDSQLPKDRFSAERLKGVDSTLKIQPAKLEDSAVYLCASSLVRTAEQYFGPGTRLTVT.

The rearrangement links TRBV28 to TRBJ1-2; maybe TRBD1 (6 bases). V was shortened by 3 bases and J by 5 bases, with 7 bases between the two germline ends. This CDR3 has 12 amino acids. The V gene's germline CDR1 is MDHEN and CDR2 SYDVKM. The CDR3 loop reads CASSLQGYGYTF. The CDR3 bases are TGTGCCAGCAGTTTGCAGGGGTATGGCTACACCTTC.

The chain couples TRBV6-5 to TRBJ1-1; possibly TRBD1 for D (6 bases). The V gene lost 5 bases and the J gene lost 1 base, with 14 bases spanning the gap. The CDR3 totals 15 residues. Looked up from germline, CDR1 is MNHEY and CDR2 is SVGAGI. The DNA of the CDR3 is TGTGCCAGCAGTGGGCAGGGGATGGGGAACACTGAAGCTTTCTTT. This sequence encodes CASSGQGMGNTEAFF.

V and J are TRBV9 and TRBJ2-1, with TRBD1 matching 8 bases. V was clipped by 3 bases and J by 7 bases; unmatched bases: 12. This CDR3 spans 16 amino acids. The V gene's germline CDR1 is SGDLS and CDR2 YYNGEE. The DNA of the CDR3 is TGTGCCAGCAGCGCACGTCCGGGACAGGTCCTAAATGAGCAGTTCTTC. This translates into CASSARPGQVLNEQFF.

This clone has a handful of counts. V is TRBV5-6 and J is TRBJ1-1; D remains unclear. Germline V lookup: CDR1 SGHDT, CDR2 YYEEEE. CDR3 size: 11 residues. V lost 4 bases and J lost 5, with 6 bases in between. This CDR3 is CASSVSTEAFF. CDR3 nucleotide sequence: TGTGCCAGCAGCGTATCGACTGAAGCTTTCTTT. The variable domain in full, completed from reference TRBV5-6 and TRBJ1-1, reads DAGVTQSPTHLIKTRGQQVTLRCSPKSGHDTVSWYQQALGQGPQFIFQYYEEEERQRGNFPDRFSGHQFPNYSSELNVNALLLGDSALYLCASSVSTEAFFGQGTRLTVV.

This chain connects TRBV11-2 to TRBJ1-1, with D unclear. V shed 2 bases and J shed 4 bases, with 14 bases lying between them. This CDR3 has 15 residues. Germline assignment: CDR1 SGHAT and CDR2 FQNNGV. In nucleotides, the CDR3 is TGTGCCAGCAGCTTAACTAGGGCAGTGGGCACTGAAGCTTTCTTT. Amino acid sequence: CASSLTRAVGTEAFF. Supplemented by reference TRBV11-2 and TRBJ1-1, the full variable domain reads EAGVAQSPRYKIIEKRQSVAFWCNPISGHATLYWYQQILGQGPKLLIQFQNNGVVDDSQLPKDRFSAERLKGVDSTLKIQPAKLEDSAVYLCASSLTRAVGTEAFFGQGTRLTVV.

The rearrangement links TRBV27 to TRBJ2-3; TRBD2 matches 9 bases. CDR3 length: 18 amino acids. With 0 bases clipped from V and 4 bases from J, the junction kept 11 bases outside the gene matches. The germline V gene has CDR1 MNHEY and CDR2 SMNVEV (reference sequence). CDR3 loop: CASSLSGLAGRPPDTQYF. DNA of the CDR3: TGTGCCAGCAGTTTATCGGGTCTAGCGGGAAGGCCCCCAGATACGCAGTATTTT.

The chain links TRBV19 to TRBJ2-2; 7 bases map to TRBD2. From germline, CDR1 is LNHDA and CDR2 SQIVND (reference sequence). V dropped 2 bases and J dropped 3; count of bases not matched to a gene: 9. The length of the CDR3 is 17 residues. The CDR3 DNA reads TGTGCCAGTAGTATATCCCCCCCGGGGGGAGACACCGGGGAGCTGTTTTTT. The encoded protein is CASSISPPGGDTGELFF. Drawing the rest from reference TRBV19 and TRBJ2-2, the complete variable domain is DGGITQSPKYLFRKEGQNVTLSCEQNLNHDAMYWYRQDPGQGLRLIYYSQIVNDFQKGDIAEGYSVSREKKESFPLTVTSAQKNPTAFYLCASSISPPGGDTGELFFGEGSRLTVL.